This T cell receptor (beta chain) stems from a study of cytomegalovirus exposure and HLA in healthy donors. The PCR was carried out with 60 Vbeta primers and 13 Jbeta primers. The assay was immunoSEQ multiplex PCR, and TCRdb's table has in-frame clones only and misses some. The sample has fewer than 250,000 clones; around 78% are singletons. Donors had nominal health at sampling but likely had unrecorded immune exposures. The sample consisted of PBMCs. The source is a woman under 40 in good health and CMV-seropositive.

This chain's CDR3 is CASSLEGIIYF. CDR3 in DNA: TGCGCCAGCAGCTTGGAGGGGATCATATATTTT. The chain carries TRBV5-1 and TRBJ1-3, with a weak D call TRBD1 (5 bases). The CDR3 is 11 amino acids. Germline V gives CDR1 SGHRS, CDR2 YFSETQ. The germline V and J ends were trimmed by 0 bases and 12 bases, with 7 bases remaining between them.